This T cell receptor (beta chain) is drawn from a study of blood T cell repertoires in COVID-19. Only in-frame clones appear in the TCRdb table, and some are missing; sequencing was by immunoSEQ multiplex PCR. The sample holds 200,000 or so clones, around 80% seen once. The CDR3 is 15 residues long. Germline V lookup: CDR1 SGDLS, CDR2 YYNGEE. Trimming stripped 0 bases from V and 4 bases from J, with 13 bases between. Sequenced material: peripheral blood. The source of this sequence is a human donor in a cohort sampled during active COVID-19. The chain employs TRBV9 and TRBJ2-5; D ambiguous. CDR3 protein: CASSVAPQVRETQYF. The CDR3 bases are TGTGCCAGCAGCGTAGCTCCTCAGGTCAGAGAGACCCAGTACTTC.